This TCR beta chain was recorded in a study of naive and memory T cell subsets. This clonotype was detected only once. The beta constant-region primer was an equimolar mix of two oligonucleotides covering TRBC1 and TRBC2. TCRdb itself ran the UMI-ligation and nested PCR reads through MiXCR, one entry per CDR3 protein. This table has some 150,000 distinct CDR3 sequences, over 15% appearing once. The germline gives CDR1 MNHEY, CDR2 SMNVEV (reference sequence). This CDR3 contains 16 residues. The junction had 9 bases not matched to a gene; V was cut back by 6 bases and J by 1 base. The chain uses TRBV27 and TRBJ2-4; 7 nucleotides align to TRBD1. Sequencing used naive CD4+ T cells from blood. The clonotype was recovered from a human donor in good health. CDR3 DNA sequence: TGTGCCAGCAGCATCCGGCAACAGGGGGCCAAAAACATTCAGTACTTC. Translation gives CASSIRQQGAKNIQYF.